The 5 T cell receptor beta chains given below trace back to one sample, sequenced in a study of blood T cell repertoires in COVID-19. Assay: immunoSEQ multiplex PCR; the TCRdb copy retains only in-frame clones and omits some. The sample contains some 150,000 clones, approximately 79% of which appear only once. Source material: peripheral blood. These receptors originate from a man aged 50 to 59 with active or convalescent COVID-19.

The rearrangement links TRBV7-8 to TRBJ2-7, with a tentative D call TRBD1 (6 bases). Germline V gene sequence: CDR1 SGHVS, CDR2 FQNEAQ. The CDR3 runs 14 residues. The V end was cut by 4 bases, the J end by 2 bases, with 12 bases between. The CDR3, as DNA: TGTGCCAGCAGCTATAGGACAGTCGCCTACGAGCAGTACTTC. Translation gives CASSYRTVAYEQYF.

The chain carries TRBV24-1 and TRBJ2-3; 7 bases map to TRBD2. Germline V gives CDR1 KGHDR, CDR2 SFDVKD. This CDR3 has 16 residues. With V trimmed by 0 bases and J by 2 bases, 4 bases remained unmatched. The CDR3 here is CATSDLMGGTTDTQYF. The CDR3 DNA sequence: TGTGCCACCAGTGATTTGATGGGGGGGACCACAGATACGCAGTATTTT.

The chain recombines TRBV28 with TRBJ2-7, with D possibly being TRBD1 (6 bases). This CDR3 is built from 15 residues. Per germline, CDR1 MDHEN and CDR2 SYDVKM. V was trimmed by 3 bases and J by 4 bases, leaving 16 bases between them. In nucleotides, the CDR3 is TGTGCCAGCAGTTTTCGGGACAAAGCCAAGTACGAGCAGTACTTC. This encodes CASSFRDKAKYEQYF. Looking up the rest from reference TRBV28 and TRBJ2-7 gives the full variable domain: DVKVTQSSRYLVKRTGEKVFLECVQDMDHENMFWYRQDPGLGLRLIYFSYDVKMKEKGDIPEGYSVSREKKERFSLILESASTNQTSMYLCASSFRDKAKYEQYFGPGTRLTVT.

The chain combines TRBV6-1 with TRBJ2-7, with D possibly being TRBD1 (6 bases). Deletions cut 2 bases from V and 7 bases from J, with 18 bases between. The V gene's germline CDR1 is MNHNS and CDR2 SASEGT. The CDR3 length is 15 residues. The CDR3 loop is CASSESARGYGEQYF. The CDR3 DNA sequence: TGTGCCAGCAGTGAAAGTGCCAGGGGCTATGGGGAGCAGTACTTC.

The chain has TRBV19 and TRBJ2-1; D gene uncertain. The CDR3 is made up of 12 amino acids. CDR1 is LNHDA, CDR2 SQIVND, per germline (reference sequence). Trimming took off 8 bases at V and 5 bases at J, with 10 bases between the two ends. The CDR3 DNA reads TGTGCCAGTGGCACCTCTGACAATGAGCAGTTCTTC. Amino acid sequence: CASGTSDNEQFF.